Listed below are T cell receptor beta chains from one sample, sequenced in a study of shared clonotypes between healthy human individuals. Sequenced by immunoSEQ multiplex PCR; TCRdb stores in-frame clones only, minus some. The sample includes some 1,100,000 clones, about four fifths seen only once; the top ten take 0.4% to 0.55%. Sequenced input: memory CD4+ T cells from PBMCs. These receptors came from a man aged 18 to 29 in good health. Some clones in this sample may be carry-over from other donors' samples. CDR3s include the opening cysteine and the closing phenylalanine or tryptophan. D genes are given only for firm matches. Clone sizes are given selectively: once, few, many, or a class where the clone is expanded.

d_gene: TRBD2; abundance: once; j_gene: TRBJ2-1; v_gene: TRBV7-2; CDR3nt: TGTGCCAGCAGCTTAGGTTCTCTAGCGGGAGATGAGCAGTTCTTC; CDR3aa: CASSLGSLAGDEQFF
d_gene: TRBD2; abundance: .; j_gene: TRBJ2-1; v_gene: TRBV2; CDR3nt: TGTGCCAGCAGATGGACTAGCGGGACATACAATGAGCAGTTCTTC; CDR3aa: CASRWTSGTYNEQFF
d_gene: TRBD1; abundance: few; j_gene: TRBJ1-3; v_gene: TRBV5-1; CDR3nt: TGCGCCAGCAGCTTGGGGGACAGGTCCCCCTCTGGAAACACCATATATTTT; CDR3aa: CASSLGDRSPSGNTIYF
d_gene: .; abundance: .; j_gene: TRBJ2-3; v_gene: TRBV28; CDR3nt: TGTGCCAGCAGTCGGGGCCGCGGAACCACAGATACGCAGTATTTT; CDR3aa: CASSRGRGTTDTQYF
d_gene: TRBD2; abundance: once; j_gene: TRBJ2-7; v_gene: TRBV19; CDR3nt: TGTGCCAGTAGTACTGTCACCGGGACTAGCGGGAGGGGAATCTACTACGAGCAGTACTTC; CDR3aa: CASSTVTGTSGRGIYYEQYF
d_gene: .; abundance: .; j_gene: TRBJ1-4; v_gene: TRBV5-1; CDR3nt: TGCGCCAGCAGCCCGCCCGGGGGGGAAAAACTGTTTTTT; CDR3aa: CASSPPGGEKLFF
d_gene: .; abundance: .; j_gene: TRBJ1-4; v_gene: TRBV4-3; CDR3nt: TGCGCCAGCAGCCTCGGACCGCCGGGACGGAATGAAAAACTGTTTTTT; CDR3aa: CASSLGPPGRNEKLFF
d_gene: .; abundance: .; j_gene: TRBJ2-2; v_gene: TRBV9; CDR3nt: TGTGCCAGCAGCAAGGCGGGATCGAACACCGGGGAGCTGTTTTTT; CDR3aa: CASSKAGSNTGELFF
d_gene: .; abundance: once; j_gene: TRBJ2-1; v_gene: TRBV7-2; CDR3nt: TGTGCCAGCAGCTTGGGTCCGGGGTACAATGAGCAGTTCTTC; CDR3aa: CASSLGPGYNEQFF
d_gene: .; abundance: .; j_gene: TRBJ1-2; v_gene: TRBV28; CDR3nt: TGTGCCAGCAGCCCCCCGGTCCGGGGCTACACCTTC; CDR3aa: CASSPPVRGYTF
d_gene: TRBD1; abundance: .; j_gene: TRBJ1-2; v_gene: TRBV6-1; CDR3nt: TGTGCCAGCAGTGAAGCGCAGGGGGGCAGCTATGGCTACACCTTC; CDR3aa: CASSEAQGGSYGYTF
d_gene: .; abundance: .; j_gene: TRBJ1-5; v_gene: TRBV6-1; CDR3nt: TGTGCCAGCAGTGGAGAAAATAGCAATCAGCCCCAGCATTTT; CDR3aa: CASSGENSNQPQHF
d_gene: .; abundance: .; j_gene: TRBJ2-3; v_gene: TRBV7-9; CDR3nt: TGTGCCAGCAGCTCACCGGGACCAGATACGCAGTATTTT; CDR3aa: CASSSPGPDTQYF
d_gene: .; abundance: .; j_gene: TRBJ1-1; v_gene: TRBV12-5; CDR3nt: TGTGCTAGTGGTTTGGTACTCGGGAAGGTGACTGAAGCTTTCTTT; CDR3aa: CASGLVLGKVTEAFF
d_gene: .; abundance: .; j_gene: TRBJ1-6; v_gene: TRBV28; CDR3nt: TGTGCCAGCAGCCCTGCTCCAAATAATTCACCCCTCCACTTT; CDR3aa: CASSPAPNNSPLHF
d_gene: .; abundance: .; j_gene: TRBJ2-5; v_gene: TRBV10-3; CDR3nt: TGTGCCATCAGTGGGGGGGAAGAGACCCAGTACTTC; CDR3aa: CAISGGEETQYF
d_gene: .; abundance: .; j_gene: TRBJ1-5; v_gene: TRBV25-1; CDR3nt: TGTGCCAGCAGTCAGGGTAGCAATCAGCCCCAGCATTTT; CDR3aa: CASSQGSNQPQHF
d_gene: .; abundance: .; j_gene: TRBJ2-1; v_gene: TRBV6-1; CDR3nt: TGTGCCAGCAGTGAACGGGTAGCGGCCTACAATGAGCAGTTCTTC; CDR3aa: CASSERVAAYNEQFF
d_gene: .; abundance: .; j_gene: TRBJ1-5; v_gene: TRBV19; CDR3nt: TGTGCCAGTAGGTCCCGGACGGTTAATCAGCCCCAGCATTTT; CDR3aa: CASRSRTVNQPQHF
d_gene: TRBD1; abundance: .; j_gene: TRBJ1-2; v_gene: TRBV19; CDR3nt: TGTGCCTCCCGGGACAGCGTTTACTATGGCTACACCTTC; CDR3aa: CASRDSVYYGYTF
d_gene: .; abundance: .; j_gene: TRBJ2-4; v_gene: TRBV27; CDR3nt: TGTGCCGGCCGGCGGGAAAACAAAAACATTCAGTACTTC; CDR3aa: CAGRRENKNIQYF